The clone carrying this T cell receptor (beta chain) is labeled medium-sized (0.01 to 0.1%). CDR3 length: 17 amino acids. Germline CDR1 is MGHRA and CDR2 is YSYEKL. V lost 0 bases to trimming and J lost 5 bases; unmatched junction nucleotides: 8. The source of the sample is a study of immune reconstitution after stem cell transplant in scleroderma. TCRdb reprocessed the RT-PCR reads via MiXCR and lists one record per CDR3 protein. The table has 2,000 to 3,000 distinct CDR3 sequences, approximately 5.9% seen once; the top ten hold 23%. The rearrangement joins TRBV4-1 to TRBJ1-2; TRBD1 aligns across 11 bases. The sequence was obtained from a female donor with systemic sclerosis. The sample here was taken before or after autologous hematopoietic stem cell transplantation (not recorded which). CDR3 bases: TGCGCCAGCAGCCAAGATGGGTTGGGGACAGGGGGATATGGCTACACCTTC. It is translated as CASSQDGLGTGGYGYTF.